This T cell receptor beta chain was captured in a study of beta chain features in type 1 diabetes. Study-wide results and limits: PCR could preferentially amplify shorter templates, alike in patients and controls. A greater similarity of naive, central memory and Treg TCRB repertoires was seen among patients than among healthy donors.

Sequenced material consisted of expressed TCRB transcripts (all of the isolated RNA was reverse transcribed). The average read count of naive, central memory and regulatory T cell samples was around 3.8 million. The assay was immunoSEQ multiplex PCR, and TCRdb's table has in-frame clones only and misses some. This sample has around 200,000 clones, with approximately 13% found just once. On this clone: Its antigen is as yet unknown.

With 6 bases removed from V and 2 bases from J, the gap between germline ends came to 19 bases. Germline V gene lookup returns CDR1 KGHSH and CDR2 LQKENI. This CDR3 is built from 16 residues. V is TRBV18 and J is TRBJ2-5; a weak D match, TRBD1 (6 bases). The sequencing sample was made of central memory CD4+ T cells from blood. The TCR sequence derives from a woman younger than 35 in good health. CDR3 sequence: CASSPGLTTGQETQYF. CDR3 DNA sequence: TGTGCCAGCTCCCCTGGTCTGACGACAGGTCAAGAGACCCAGTACTTC. The whole variable domain, filled in from reference TRBV18 and TRBJ2-5, reads NAGVMQNPRHLVRRRGQEARLRCSPMKGHSHVYWYRQLPEEGLKFMVYLQKENIIDESGMPKERFSAEFPKEGPSILRIQQVVRGDSAAYFCASSPGLTTGQETQYFGPGTRLLVL.